This TCR beta chain was captured in a study of T cell responses to AZD1222 COVID-19 vaccine. Study results and limitations: White British ancestry dominated among donors, who included more females, and clonal diversity was possibly underestimated. Sampling captured repertoires only after the peak T cell response.

CDR3 length equals 14 residues. V lost 3 bases and J 5 bases, leaving 12 bases between the germline ends. In germline, CDR1 is SNHLY, CDR2 FYNNEI. About this clone: Its antigen remains unidentified.

The method was immunoSEQ multiplex PCR; TCRdb's version includes in-frame clones alone and lacks a portion of them. The repertoire holds about 110,000 clones, 92% seen once, with more than 6% in the top ten. The rearrangement links TRBV2 to TRBJ2-3, with D hard to call. The receptor's source is an adult who received the AZD1222 COVID-19 vaccine. Sequenced here: peripheral blood, sampled 28 days after the second AZD1222 dose. DNA of the CDR3: TGTGCCAGCAGTGATACTACACCGGGAGATACGCAGTATTTT. Its translation is CASSDTTPGDTQYF.